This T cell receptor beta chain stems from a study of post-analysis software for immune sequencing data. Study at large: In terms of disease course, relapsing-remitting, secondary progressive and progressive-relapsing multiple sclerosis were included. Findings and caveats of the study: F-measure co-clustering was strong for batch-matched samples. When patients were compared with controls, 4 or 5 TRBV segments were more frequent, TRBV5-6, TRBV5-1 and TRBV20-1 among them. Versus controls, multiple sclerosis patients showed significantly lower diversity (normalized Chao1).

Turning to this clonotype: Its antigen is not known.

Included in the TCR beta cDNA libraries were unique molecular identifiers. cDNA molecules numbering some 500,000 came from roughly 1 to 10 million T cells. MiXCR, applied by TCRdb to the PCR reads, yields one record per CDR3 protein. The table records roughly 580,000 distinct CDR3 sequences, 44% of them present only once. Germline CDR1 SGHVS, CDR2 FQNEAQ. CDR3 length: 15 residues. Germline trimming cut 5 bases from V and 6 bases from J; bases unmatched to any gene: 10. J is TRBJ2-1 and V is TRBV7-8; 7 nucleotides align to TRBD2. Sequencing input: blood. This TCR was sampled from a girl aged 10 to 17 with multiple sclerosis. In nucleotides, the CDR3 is TGTGCCAGCAGCCTACTAGCGTTGATGTCCAATGAGCAGTTCTTC. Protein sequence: CASSLLALMSNEQFF.